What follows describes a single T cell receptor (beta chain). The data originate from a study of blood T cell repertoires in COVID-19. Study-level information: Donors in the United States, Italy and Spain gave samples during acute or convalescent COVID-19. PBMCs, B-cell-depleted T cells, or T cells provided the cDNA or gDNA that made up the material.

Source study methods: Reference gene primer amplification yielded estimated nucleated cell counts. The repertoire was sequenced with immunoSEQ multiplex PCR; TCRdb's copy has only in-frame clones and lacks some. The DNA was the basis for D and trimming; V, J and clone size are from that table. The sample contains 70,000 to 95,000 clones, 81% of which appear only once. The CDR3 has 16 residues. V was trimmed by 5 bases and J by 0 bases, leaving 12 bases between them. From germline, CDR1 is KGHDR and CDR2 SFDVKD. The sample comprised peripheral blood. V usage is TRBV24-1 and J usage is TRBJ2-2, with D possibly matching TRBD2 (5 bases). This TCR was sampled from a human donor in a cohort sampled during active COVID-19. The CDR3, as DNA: TGTGCCACCAGTGGAGGGTATGCGGCGAACACCGGGGAGCTGTTTTTT. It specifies CATSGGYAANTGELFF.